The rows below give T cell receptor beta chains drawn from one sample of a study of T cell changes during pregnancy in multiple sclerosis. Some clones are missing from TCRdb's copy, which holds only in-frame ones; the method was immunoSEQ multiplex PCR. The sample includes approximately 30,000 clones, around nine tenths of them seen just once. The specimen comprised CD4+ T cells from peripheral blood mononuclear cells, sampled in the first trimester of pregnancy. These receptors were collected from a female donor in good health, enrolled as a control in a pregnancy study. Each CDR3 is given with its conserved first and last residue. The D gene is left open where the match is weak. Clone sizes are given selectively: once, few, many, or a class where the clone is expanded.

j_call,cdr3_length,v_call,clone_size,d_call,cdr3_aa,cdr3_nt
TRBJ1-5,15,TRBV19,-,TRBD1,CASKDGQGARQPQHF,TGTGCCAGTAAGGACGGACAGGGGGCGAGACAGCCCCAGCATTTT
TRBJ1-3,15,TRBV15,once,TRBD1,CATSGTGGSGNTIYF,TGTGCCACCAGTGGGACAGGAGGCTCTGGAAACACCATATATTTT
TRBJ2-1,14,TRBV6-6,-,-,CASSYPVPMNEQFF,TGTGCCAGCAGTTACCCGGTCCCCATGAATGAGCAGTTCTTC
TRBJ2-2,18,TRBV27,-,-,CASSLILGGGPNTGELFF,TGTGCCAGCAGTTTAATTCTTGGGGGGGGGCCGAACACCGGGGAGCTGTTTTTT
TRBJ2-7,15,TRBV5-1,-,TRBD1,CASSLGTGKPYEQYF,TGCGCCAGCAGCTTAGGGACAGGGAAACCCTACGAGCAGTACTTC
TRBJ2-3,13,TRBV5-8,-,-,CASIRGSTDTQYF,TGTGCCAGCATTAGGGGGAGCACAGATACGCAGTATTTT
TRBJ1-3,14,TRBV28,once,-,CASSWVREANTIYF,TGTGCCAGCAGCTGGGTCCGGGAGGCAAACACCATATATTTT
TRBJ1-6,15,TRBV27,-,TRBD1,CASSLRRTGGSPLHF,TGTGCCAGCAGTTTAAGGAGGACAGGGGGATCACCCCTCCACTTT
TRBJ1-2,16,TRBV19,-,-,CASSTSDLPGGYGYTF,TGTGCCAGTAGTACCTCGGACCTTCCGGGGGGCTATGGCTACACCTTC
TRBJ1-5,13,TRBV7-2,-,-,CASSRVTNQPQHF,TGTGCCAGCAGCCGAGTAACCAATCAGCCCCAGCATTTT
TRBJ2-7,14,TRBV7-9,-,TRBD1,CASSPDRGLYEQYF,TGTGCCAGCAGCCCCGACAGGGGGCTGTACGAGCAGTACTTC
TRBJ2-1,18,TRBV11-3,-,TRBD2,CASRMYAAGGPFANEQFF,TGTGCCAGCAGGATGTATGCAGCGGGAGGGCCCTTCGCCAATGAGCAGTTCTTC
TRBJ2-6,15,TRBV7-8,-,-,CASSFGASGANVLTF,TGTGCCAGCAGCTTTGGGGCATCGGGGGCCAACGTCCTGACTTTC
TRBJ1-1,16,TRBV28,-,-,CASSFPEGGDYTEAFF,TGTGCCAGCAGTTTCCCCGAGGGAGGGGACTACACTGAAGCTTTCTTT
TRBJ1-6,16,TRBV28,-,TRBD1,CASTMWSGTGHSPLHF,TGTGCCAGCACCATGTGGTCCGGGACAGGGCATTCACCCCTCCACTTT
TRBJ2-7,14,TRBV5-1,-,-,CASSLGQVSYEQYF,TGCGCCAGCAGCTTGGGACAGGTCTCCTACGAGCAGTACTTC
TRBJ2-1,13,TRBV7-3,few,TRBD2,CASSLTTSGVQFF,TGTGCCAGCAGCTTAACTACTAGCGGGGTACAGTTCTTC
TRBJ2-1,15,TRBV11-1,-,-,CASSPVSAVRDEQFF,TGTGCCAGCAGCCCCGTTAGCGCGGTGCGAGATGAGCAGTTCTTC
TRBJ2-3,15,TRBV6-1,-,TRBD1,CASIEGQGAVDTQYF,TGTGCCAGCATAGAAGGACAGGGGGCCGTGGATACGCAGTATTTT
TRBJ2-3,14,TRBV10-1,-,TRBD1,CASSEGTGTDTQYF,TGCGCCAGCAGTGAGGGGACAGGGACAGATACGCAGTATTTT
TRBJ2-3,16,TRBV12-2,-,-,CASRLVVLADTDTQYF,TGTGCAAGTCGCTTAGTAGTACTAGCGGACACAGATACGCAGTATTTT
TRBJ1-1,13,TRBV30,-,TRBD1,CAWAAGGNTEAFF,TGTGCCTGGGCCGCAGGGGGTAACACTGAAGCTTTCTTT
TRBJ2-5,14,TRBV14,-,-,CASSQNRYQETQYF,TGTGCCAGCAGCCAGAACAGATACCAAGAGACCCAGTACTTC
TRBJ2-3,15,TRBV4-3,-,-,CASSQEPGSLDTQYF,TGCGCCAGCAGCCAAGAGCCCGGGAGTCTAGATACGCAGTATTTT
TRBJ2-7,16,TRBV6-1,-,TRBD2,CASSERTSGRYYEQYF,TGTGCCAGCAGTGAAAGGACTAGCGGGAGGTACTACGAGCAGTACTTC
TRBJ1-2,15,TRBV6-6,-,TRBD1,CASRTQGARSYGYTF,TGTGCCAGCAGGACACAGGGGGCGCGGAGCTATGGCTACACCTTC
TRBJ2-7,18,TRBV11-2,-,TRBD1,CASSLEGAKTGGLYEQYF,TGTGCCAGCAGCTTAGAAGGAGCCAAGACAGGGGGCTTATACGAGCAGTACTTC
TRBJ1-3,15,TRBV5-1,-,-,CASSLTGTRGNTIYF,TGCGCCAGCAGCTTGACAGGGACGAGGGGAAACACCATATATTTT